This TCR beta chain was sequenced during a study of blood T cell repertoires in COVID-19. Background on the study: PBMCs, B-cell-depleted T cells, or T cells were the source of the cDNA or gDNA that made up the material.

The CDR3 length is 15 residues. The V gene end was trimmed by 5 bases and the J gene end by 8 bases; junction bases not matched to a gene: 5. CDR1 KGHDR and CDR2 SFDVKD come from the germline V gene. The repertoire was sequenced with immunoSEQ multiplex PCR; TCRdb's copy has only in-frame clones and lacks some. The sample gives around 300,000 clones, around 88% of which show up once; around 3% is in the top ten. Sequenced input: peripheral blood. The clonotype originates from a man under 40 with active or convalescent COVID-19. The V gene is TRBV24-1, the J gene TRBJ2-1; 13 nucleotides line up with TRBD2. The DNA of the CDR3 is TGTGCCACCAGTGTTACTAGCGGGGGGGTGGATGAGCAGTTCTTC. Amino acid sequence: CATSVTSGGVDEQFF.